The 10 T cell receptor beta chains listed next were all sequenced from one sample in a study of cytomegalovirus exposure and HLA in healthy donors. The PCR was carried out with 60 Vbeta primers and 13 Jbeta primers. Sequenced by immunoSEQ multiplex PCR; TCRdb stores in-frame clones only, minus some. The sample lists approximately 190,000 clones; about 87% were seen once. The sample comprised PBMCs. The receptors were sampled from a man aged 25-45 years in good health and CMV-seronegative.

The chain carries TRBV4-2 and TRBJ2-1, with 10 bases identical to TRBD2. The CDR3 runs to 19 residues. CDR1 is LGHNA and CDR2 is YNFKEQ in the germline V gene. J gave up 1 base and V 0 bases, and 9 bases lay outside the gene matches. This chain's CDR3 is CASSQDGGLAGDSYNEQFF. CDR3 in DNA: TGTGCCAGCAGCCAAGATGGCGGCCTAGCGGGGGATTCCTACAATGAGCAGTTCTTC.

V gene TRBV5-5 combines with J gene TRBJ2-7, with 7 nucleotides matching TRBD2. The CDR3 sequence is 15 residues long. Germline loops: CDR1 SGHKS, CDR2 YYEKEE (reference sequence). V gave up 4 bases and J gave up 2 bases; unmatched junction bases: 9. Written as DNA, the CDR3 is TGTGCCAGCAGCCGGATAGACAGCGGGGCCTACGAGCAGTACTTC. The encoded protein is CASSRIDSGAYEQYF.

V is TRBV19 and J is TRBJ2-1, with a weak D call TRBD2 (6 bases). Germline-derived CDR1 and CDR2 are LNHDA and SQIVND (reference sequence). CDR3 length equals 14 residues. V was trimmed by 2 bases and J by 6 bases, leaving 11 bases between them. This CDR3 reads CASSIQGGLNEQFF. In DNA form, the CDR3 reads TGTGCCAGTAGTATACAGGGAGGCCTCAATGAGCAGTTCTTC.

The CDR3 DNA reads TGCGCCAGCAGCCTCCGAGGCGGGAGTGAAGAGACCCAGTACTTC. Translating it yields CASSLRGGSEETQYF. The chain joins TRBV5-1 to TRBJ2-5; 7 bases are a match to TRBD2. Per the germline V gene, CDR1 is SGHRS and CDR2 is YFSETQ. CDR3 size: 15 residues. The junction had 9 bases not matched to a gene; V was cut back by 4 bases and J by 3 bases.

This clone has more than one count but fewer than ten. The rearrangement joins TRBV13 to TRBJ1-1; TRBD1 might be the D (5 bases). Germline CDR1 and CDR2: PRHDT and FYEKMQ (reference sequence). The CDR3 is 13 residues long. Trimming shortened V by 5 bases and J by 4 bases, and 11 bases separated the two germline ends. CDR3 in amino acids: CASSPRGATEAFF. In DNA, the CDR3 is TGTGCCAGCAGCCCTCGTGGGGCCACTGAAGCTTTCTTT.

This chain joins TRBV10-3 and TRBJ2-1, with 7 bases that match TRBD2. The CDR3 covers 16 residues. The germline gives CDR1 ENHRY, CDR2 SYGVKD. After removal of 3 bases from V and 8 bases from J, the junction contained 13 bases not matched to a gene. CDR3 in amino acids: CAISDTTRSGDDEQFF. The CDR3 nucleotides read TGTGCCATCAGTGATACGACGAGGAGCGGGGATGATGAGCAGTTCTTC.

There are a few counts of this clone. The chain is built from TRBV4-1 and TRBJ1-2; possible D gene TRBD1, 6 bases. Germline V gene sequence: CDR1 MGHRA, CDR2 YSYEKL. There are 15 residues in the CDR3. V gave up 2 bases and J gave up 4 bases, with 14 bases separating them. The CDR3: CASSQPGQNPYGYTF. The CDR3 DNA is TGCGCCAGCAGCCAACCGGGACAAAACCCCTATGGCTACACCTTC.

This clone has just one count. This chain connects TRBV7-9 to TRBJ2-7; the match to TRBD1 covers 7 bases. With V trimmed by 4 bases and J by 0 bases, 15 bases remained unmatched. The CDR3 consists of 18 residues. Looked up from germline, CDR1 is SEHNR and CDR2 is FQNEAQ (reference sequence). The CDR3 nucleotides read TGTGCCAGCAGCTCCGTCCGCCGGTTGACAGGGAGCTCCTACGAGCAGTACTTC. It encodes CASSSVRRLTGSSYEQYF.

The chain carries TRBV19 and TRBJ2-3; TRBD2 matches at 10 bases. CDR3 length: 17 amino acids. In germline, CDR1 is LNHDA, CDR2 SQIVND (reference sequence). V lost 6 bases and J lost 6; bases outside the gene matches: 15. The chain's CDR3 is CASRGGLAVLAGDTQYF. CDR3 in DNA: TGTGCCAGTAGGGGAGGACTAGCGGTTCTGGCGGGGGATACGCAGTATTTT. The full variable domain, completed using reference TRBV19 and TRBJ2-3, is DGGITQSPKYLFRKEGQNVTLSCEQNLNHDAMYWYRQDPGQGLRLIYYSQIVNDFQKGDIAEGYSVSREKKESFPLTVTSAQKNPTAFYLCASRGGLAVLAGDTQYFGPGTRLTVL.

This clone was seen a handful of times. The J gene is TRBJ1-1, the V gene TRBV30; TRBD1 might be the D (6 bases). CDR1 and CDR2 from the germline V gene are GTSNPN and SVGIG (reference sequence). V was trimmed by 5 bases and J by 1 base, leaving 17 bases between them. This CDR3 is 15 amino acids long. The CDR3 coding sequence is TGTGCCTGGGGGGGCAGGGGCATAGAGAACACTGAAGCTTTCTTT. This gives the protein CAWGGRGIENTEAFF.